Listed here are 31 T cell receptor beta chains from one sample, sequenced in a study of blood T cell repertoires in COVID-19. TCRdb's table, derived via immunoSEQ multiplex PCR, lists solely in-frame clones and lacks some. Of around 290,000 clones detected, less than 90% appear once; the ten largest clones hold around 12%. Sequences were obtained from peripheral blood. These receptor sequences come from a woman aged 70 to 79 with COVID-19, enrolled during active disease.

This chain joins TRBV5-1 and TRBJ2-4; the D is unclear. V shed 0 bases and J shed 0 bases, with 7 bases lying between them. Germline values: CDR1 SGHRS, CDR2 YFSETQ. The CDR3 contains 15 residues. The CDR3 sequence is CASSLGAVAKNIQYF. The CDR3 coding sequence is TGCGCCAGCAGCTTGGGGGCTGTAGCCAAAAACATTCAGTACTTC.

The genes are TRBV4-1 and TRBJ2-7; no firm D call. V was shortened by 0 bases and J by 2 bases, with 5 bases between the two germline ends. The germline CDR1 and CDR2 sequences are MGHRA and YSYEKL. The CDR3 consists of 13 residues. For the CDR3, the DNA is TGCGCCAGCAGCCAAGAGCTAACCTACGAGCAGTACTTC. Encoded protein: CASSQELTYEQYF.

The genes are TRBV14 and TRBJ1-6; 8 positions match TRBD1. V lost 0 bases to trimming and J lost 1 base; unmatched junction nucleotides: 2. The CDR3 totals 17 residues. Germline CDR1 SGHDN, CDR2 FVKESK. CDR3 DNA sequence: TGTGCCAGCAGCCAAGACCAGGGGGCGTCCTATAATTCACCCCTCCACTTT. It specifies CASSQDQGASYNSPLHF.

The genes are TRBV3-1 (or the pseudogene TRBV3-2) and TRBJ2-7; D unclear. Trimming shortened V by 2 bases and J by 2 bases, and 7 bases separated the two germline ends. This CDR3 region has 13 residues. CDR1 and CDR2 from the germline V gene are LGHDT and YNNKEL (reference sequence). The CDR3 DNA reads TGTGCCAGCAGCCAAACAAGCGCCTACGAGCAGTACTTC. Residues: CASSQTSAYEQYF.

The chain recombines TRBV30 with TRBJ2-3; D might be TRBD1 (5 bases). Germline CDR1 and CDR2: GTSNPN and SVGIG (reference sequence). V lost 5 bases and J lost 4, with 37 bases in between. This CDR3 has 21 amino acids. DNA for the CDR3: TGTGCCTGGCGAGCGTGGACCCTAAGGGGCCCTTACACCCTTAACGCAGATACGCAGTATTTT. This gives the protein CAWRAWTLRGPYTLNADTQYF.

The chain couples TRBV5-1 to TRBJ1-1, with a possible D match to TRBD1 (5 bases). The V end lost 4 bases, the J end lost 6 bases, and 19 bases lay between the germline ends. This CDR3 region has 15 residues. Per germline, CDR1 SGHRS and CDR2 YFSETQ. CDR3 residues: CASSRFRGLRSEAFF. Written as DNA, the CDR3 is TGCGCCAGCAGCCGTTTTAGGGGATTAAGGTCTGAAGCTTTCTTT.

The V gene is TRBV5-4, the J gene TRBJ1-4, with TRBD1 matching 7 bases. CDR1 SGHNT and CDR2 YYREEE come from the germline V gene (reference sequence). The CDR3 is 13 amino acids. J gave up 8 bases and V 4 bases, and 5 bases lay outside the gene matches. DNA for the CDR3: TGTGCCAGCAGCAGCGGACAGGACGAAAAACTGTTTTTT. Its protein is CASSSGQDEKLFF.

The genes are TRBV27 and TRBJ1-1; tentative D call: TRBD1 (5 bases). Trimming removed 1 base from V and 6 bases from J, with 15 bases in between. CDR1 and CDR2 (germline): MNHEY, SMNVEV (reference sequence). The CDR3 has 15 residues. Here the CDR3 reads CASSLYQTVTAEAFF. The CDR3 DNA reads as TGTGCCAGCAGTTTATATCAGACAGTAACAGCTGAAGCTTTCTTT.

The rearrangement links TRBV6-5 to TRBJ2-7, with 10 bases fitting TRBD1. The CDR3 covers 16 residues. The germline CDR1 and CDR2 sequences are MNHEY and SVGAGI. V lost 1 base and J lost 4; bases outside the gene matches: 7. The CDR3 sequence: CASSYYGGTGEYEQYF. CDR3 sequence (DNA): TGTGCCAGCAGTTACTACGGGGGGACAGGGGAATACGAGCAGTACTTC.

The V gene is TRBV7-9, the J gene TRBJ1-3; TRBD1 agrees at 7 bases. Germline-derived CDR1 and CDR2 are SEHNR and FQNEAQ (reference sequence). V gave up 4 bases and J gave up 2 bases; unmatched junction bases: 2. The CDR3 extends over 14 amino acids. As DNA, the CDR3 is TGTGCCAGCAGCTCAGACAGGGCTGGAAACACCATATATTTT. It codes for CASSSDRAGNTIYF.

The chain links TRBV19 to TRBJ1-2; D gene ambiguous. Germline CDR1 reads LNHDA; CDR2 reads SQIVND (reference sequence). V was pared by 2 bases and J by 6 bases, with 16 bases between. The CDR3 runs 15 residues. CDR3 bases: TGTGCCAGTAGTATATTTCTCACAGCGGGCGATGGCTACACCTTC. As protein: CASSIFLTAGDGYTF.

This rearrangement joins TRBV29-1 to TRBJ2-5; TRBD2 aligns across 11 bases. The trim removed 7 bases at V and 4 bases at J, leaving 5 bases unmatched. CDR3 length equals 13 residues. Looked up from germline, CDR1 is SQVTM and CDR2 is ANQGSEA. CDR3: CSAVGLAGETQYF. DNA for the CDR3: TGCAGCGCGGTAGGACTAGCGGGAGAGACCCAGTACTTC.

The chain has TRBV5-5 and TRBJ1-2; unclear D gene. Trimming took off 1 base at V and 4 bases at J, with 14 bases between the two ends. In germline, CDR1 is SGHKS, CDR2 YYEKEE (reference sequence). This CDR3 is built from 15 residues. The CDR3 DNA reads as TGTGCCAGCAGCTTGAGCACGTCGTATCTCTATGGCTACACCTTC. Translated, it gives CASSLSTSYLYGYTF.

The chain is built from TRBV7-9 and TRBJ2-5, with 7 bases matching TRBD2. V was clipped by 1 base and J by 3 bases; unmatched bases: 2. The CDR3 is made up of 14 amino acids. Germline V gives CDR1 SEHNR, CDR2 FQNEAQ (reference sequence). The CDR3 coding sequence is TGTGCCAGCAGCTTAGGAGCGGGGAAAGAGACCCAGTACTTC. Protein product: CASSLGAGKETQYF.

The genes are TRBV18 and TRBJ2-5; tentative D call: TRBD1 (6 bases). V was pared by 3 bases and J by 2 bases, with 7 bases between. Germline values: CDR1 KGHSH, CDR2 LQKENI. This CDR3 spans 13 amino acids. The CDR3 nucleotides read TGTGCCAGCTCACCGACAGGTCAAGAGACCCAGTACTTC. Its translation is CASSPTGQETQYF.

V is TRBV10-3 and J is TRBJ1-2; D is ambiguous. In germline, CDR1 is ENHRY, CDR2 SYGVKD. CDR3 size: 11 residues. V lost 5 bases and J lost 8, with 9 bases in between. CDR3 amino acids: CAISREQGYTF. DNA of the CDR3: TGTGCCATCAGTCGGGAGCAAGGCTACACCTTC.

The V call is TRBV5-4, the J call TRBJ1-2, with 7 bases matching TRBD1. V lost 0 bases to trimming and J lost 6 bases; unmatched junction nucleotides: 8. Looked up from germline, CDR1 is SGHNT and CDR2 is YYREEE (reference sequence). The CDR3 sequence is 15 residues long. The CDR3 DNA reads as TGTGCCAGCAGCTTGGCGACAGGGTTGGGGCATGGCTACACCTTC. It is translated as CASSLATGLGHGYTF. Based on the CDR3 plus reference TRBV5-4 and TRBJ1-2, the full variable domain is ETGVTQSPTHLIKTRGQQVTLRCSSQSGHNTVSWYQQALGQGPQFIFQYYREEENGRGNFPPRFSGLQFPNYSSELNVNALELDDSALYLCASSLATGLGHGYTFGSGTRLTVV.

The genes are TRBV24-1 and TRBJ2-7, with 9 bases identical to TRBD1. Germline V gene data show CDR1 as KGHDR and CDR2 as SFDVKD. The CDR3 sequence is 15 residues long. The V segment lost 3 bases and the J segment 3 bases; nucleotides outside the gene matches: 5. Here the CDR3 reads CATSDGTGRDYEQYF. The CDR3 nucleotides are TGTGCCACCAGTGATGGGACAGGGCGAGACTACGAGCAGTACTTC.

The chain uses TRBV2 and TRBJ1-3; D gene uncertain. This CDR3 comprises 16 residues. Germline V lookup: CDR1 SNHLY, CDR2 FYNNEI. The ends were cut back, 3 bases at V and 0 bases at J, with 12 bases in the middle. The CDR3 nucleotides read TGTGCCAGCAGTGAGGCTGGGCGACCCTCTGGAAACACCATATATTTT. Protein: CASSEAGRPSGNTIYF.

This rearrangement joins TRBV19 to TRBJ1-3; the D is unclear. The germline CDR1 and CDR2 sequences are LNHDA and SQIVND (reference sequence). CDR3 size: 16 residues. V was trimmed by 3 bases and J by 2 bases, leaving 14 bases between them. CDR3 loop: CASSISVRRTGNTIYF. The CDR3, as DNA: TGTGCCAGTAGTATTTCCGTCAGGAGGACTGGAAACACCATATATTTT.

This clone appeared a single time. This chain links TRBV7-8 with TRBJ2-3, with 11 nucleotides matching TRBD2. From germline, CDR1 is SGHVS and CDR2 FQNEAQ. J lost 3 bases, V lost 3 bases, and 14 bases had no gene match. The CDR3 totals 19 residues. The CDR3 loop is CASSLESSGGAGLTDTQYF. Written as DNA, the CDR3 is TGTGCCAGCAGCTTGGAAAGTAGCGGGGGGGCCGGTTTAACAGATACGCAGTATTTT.

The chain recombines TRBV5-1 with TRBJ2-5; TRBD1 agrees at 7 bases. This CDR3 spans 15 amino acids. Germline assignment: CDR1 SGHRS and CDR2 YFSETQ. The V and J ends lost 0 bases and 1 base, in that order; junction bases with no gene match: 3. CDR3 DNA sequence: TGCGCCAGCAGCTTGGGGGACAGCCTCCAAGAGACCCAGTACTTC. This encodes CASSLGDSLQETQYF.

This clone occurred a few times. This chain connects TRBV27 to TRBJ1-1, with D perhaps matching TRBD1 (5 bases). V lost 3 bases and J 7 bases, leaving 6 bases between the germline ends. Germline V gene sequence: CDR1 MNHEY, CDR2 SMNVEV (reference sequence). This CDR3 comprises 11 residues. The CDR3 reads CASSLGGEAFF. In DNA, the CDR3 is TGTGCCAGCAGTTTGGGGGGTGAAGCTTTCTTT.

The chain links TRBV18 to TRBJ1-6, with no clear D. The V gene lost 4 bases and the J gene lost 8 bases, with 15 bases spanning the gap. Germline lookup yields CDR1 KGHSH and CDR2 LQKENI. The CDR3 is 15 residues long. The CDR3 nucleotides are TGTGCCAGCTCACGTACCGGGATGTCAGATTCACCCCTCCACTTT. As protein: CASSRTGMSDSPLHF.

The CDR3 is CASSLGQGMGNTIYF. CDR3 sequence (DNA): TGTGCCAGCAGCCTCGGACAGGGGATGGGAAACACCATATATTTT. This chain uses TRBV11-2 with TRBJ1-3; TRBD1 matches 9 bases. Germline values: CDR1 SGHAT, CDR2 FQNNGV. There are 15 residues in the CDR3. The trim removed 5 bases at V and 4 bases at J, leaving 6 bases unmatched.

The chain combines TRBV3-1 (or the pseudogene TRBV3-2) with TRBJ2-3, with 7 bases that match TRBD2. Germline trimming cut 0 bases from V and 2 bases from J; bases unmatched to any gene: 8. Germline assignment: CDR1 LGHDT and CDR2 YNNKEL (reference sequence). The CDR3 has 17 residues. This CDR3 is CASSQDRRLALTDTQYF. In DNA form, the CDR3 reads TGTGCCAGCAGCCAAGATAGGAGACTAGCCCTCACAGATACGCAGTATTTT.

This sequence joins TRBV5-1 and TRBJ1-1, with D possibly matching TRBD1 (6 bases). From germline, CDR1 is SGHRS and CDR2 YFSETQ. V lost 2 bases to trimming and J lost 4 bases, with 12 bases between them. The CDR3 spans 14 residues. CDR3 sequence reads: CASSLQGSSTEAFF. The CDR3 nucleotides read TGCGCCAGCAGCTTACAGGGTAGTAGCACTGAAGCTTTCTTT.

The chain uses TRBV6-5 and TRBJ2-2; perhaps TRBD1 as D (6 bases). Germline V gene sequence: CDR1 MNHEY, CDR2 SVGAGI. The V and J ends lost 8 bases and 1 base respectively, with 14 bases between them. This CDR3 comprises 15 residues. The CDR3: CASPRPGQNTGELFF. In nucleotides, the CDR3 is TGTGCCAGCCCAAGACCGGGACAGAACACCGGGGAGCTGTTTTTT.

CDR3 bases: TGTGCCAGCAGCACCGGAGGGGGCCTGGAGACCCAGTACTTC. It yields the protein CASSTGGGLETQYF. The chain recombines TRBV9 with TRBJ2-5, with D tentatively TRBD1 (7 bases). Germline V gene sequence: CDR1 SGDLS, CDR2 YYNGEE. The CDR3 totals 14 residues. The V gene lost 4 bases and the J gene lost 5 bases, with 15 bases spanning the gap.

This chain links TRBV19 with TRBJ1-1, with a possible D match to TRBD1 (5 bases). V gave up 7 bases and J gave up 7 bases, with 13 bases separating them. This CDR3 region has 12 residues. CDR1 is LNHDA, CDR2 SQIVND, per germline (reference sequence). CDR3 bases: TGTGCCAGTACCCGGGGGGGGGTTGAAGCTTTCTTT. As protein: CASTRGGVEAFF.

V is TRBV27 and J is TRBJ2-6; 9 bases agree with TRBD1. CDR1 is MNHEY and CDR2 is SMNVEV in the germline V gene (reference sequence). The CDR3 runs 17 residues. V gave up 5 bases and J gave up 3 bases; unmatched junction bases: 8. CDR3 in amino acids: CASSKGQGGRGANVLTF. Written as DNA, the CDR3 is TGTGCCAGCAGTAAGGGACAGGGTGGACGTGGGGCCAACGTCCTGACTTTC.